The 18 T cell receptor beta chains listed next were all sequenced from one sample in a study of regulatory T cells in long-lasting Graves disease. Time point reported: newly diagnosed GD, antithyroid drugs for less than 3 months. The TCR library was made from RNA extracted from PBMCs. Construction of TCR beta libraries relied on iRepertoire HTBI primers and on Arm-PCR targeting CDR3 regions. TCRdb reprocessed the multiplex PCR reads with MiXCR, giving one entry per CDR3 protein. The sample carries more than 350,000 distinct CDR3 sequences, under 15% recorded once. These records were also assigned to another study, of T cells in Graves' hyperthyroidism and ophthalmopathy.

Sequenced material: peripheral blood mononuclear cells (PBMCs), taken at new diagnosis, from a patient treated with antithyroid drugs. The receptors shown here come from a woman aged 25 to 45 with Graves disease.

This clonotype was seen repeatedly, ten times or more. In nucleotides, the CDR3 is TGTGCCAGCAGCAGAGACAGGACCACTGAAGCTTTCTTT. This gives the protein CASSRDRTTEAFF. The chain links TRBV3-1 to TRBJ1-1, with a possible D match to TRBD1 (6 bases). V was clipped by 5 bases and J by 4 bases, with 11 bases between them. Germline assignment: CDR1 LGHDT and CDR2 YNNKEL (reference sequence). This CDR3 spans 13 amino acids.

This clonotype occurred a few times. This sequence joins TRBV24-1 and TRBJ2-5, with D tentatively TRBD1 (6 bases). Germline V gene sequence: CDR1 KGHDR, CDR2 SFDVKD. The CDR3 runs to 16 residues. Trimming pared 4 bases from V and 0 bases from J, leaving 14 bases between. CDR3 DNA: TGTGCCACCAGTGACCCCGGGACACCGTACCAAGAGACCCAGTACTTC. Translated: CATSDPGTPYQETQYF.

The chain carries TRBV20-1 and TRBJ2-5; D gene uncertain. The CDR3 spans 12 residues. Germline CDR1 and CDR2: DFQATT and SNEGSKA (reference sequence). Trimming stripped 2 bases from V and 5 bases from J, with 9 bases between. CDR3 DNA sequence: TGCAGTGCTAGATGGCAGGCGGAGACCCAGTACTTC. It yields the protein CSARWQAETQYF.

This clonotype was seen repeatedly, ten times or more. The chain carries TRBV3-1 and TRBJ2-3; D may match TRBD1 or TRBD2 (7 bases each). CDR3 length equals 14 residues. The ends were cut back, 2 bases at V and 6 bases at J, with 12 bases in the middle. Germline V gene sequence: CDR1 LGHDT, CDR2 YNNKEL (reference sequence). The CDR3 loop is CASSQFQGGDTQYF. The CDR3 nucleotides are TGTGCCAGCAGCCAATTTCAGGGGGGGGATACGCAGTATTTT.

This clonotype was recorded at least ten times. The gene calls are TRBV2 and TRBJ2-7, with 7 bases aligning to TRBD2. CDR3 length equals 12 residues. Germline V gene sequence: CDR1 SNHLY, CDR2 FYNNEI. Trimming at V came to 3 bases and at J to 4 bases, leaving 0 bases not matched to a gene. CDR3 sequence: CASSEGGYEQYF. CDR3 DNA: TGTGCCAGCAGTGAGGGGGGGTACGAGCAGTACTTC.

The chain employs TRBV19 and TRBJ2-6; 7 positions match TRBD1. Germline trimming cut 9 bases from V and 0 bases from J; bases unmatched to any gene: 8. In germline, CDR1 is LNHDA, CDR2 SQIVND (reference sequence). This CDR3 is 16 amino acids long. CDR3 nucleotide sequence: TGTGCCAGCAGACAGGGACCCACCTCTGGGGCCAACGTCCTGACTTTC. As protein: CASRQGPTSGANVLTF.

This clonotype was picked up a small number of times. The gene calls are TRBV10-1 and TRBJ2-3; 14 positions agree with TRBD2. The CDR3 loop spans 16 amino acids. Germline CDR1 reads WNHNN; CDR2 reads SYGVQD (reference sequence). Trimming cost V 0 bases and J 5 bases; bases outside gene matches: 1. The CDR3 loop is CASSESGTSGRDTQYF. The CDR3 nucleotides are TGCGCCAGCAGTGAGTCGGGGACTAGCGGGAGAGATACGCAGTATTTT.

This chain links TRBV6-2 or TRBV6-3 with TRBJ2-1, with 8 bases fitting TRBD2. V was clipped by 6 bases and J by 5 bases; unmatched bases: 9. The V gene's germline CDR1 is MNHEY and CDR2 SVGEGT. The CDR3 sequence is 15 residues long. CDR3 sequence reads: CASSPGTRLNNEQFF. The CDR3 region has the DNA TGTGCCAGCAGCCCCGGGACTAGACTTAACAATGAGCAGTTCTTC.

This clonotype has a count of ten or more. The chain carries TRBV5-1 and TRBJ2-1, with 13 bases fitting TRBD2. Germline loops: CDR1 SGHRS, CDR2 YFSETQ. Trimming at V came to 4 bases and at J to 8 bases, leaving 6 bases not matched to a gene. This CDR3 contains 15 residues. The CDR3 DNA sequence: TGCGCCAGCAGCCTACTAGCGGGAGGGGAGTATGAGCAGTTCTTC. Translating gives CASSLLAGGEYEQFF.

The genes are TRBV7-9 and TRBJ1-1; D might be TRBD1 (5 bases). Per germline, CDR1 SEHNR and CDR2 FQNEAQ (reference sequence). V dropped 1 base and J dropped 1 base, with 19 bases sitting between them. The CDR3 has 18 residues. This chain's CDR3 is CASSLGWGGDYSNTEAFF. Written as DNA, the CDR3 is TGTGCCAGCAGCTTAGGTTGGGGGGGGGATTATTCGAACACTGAAGCTTTCTTT.

The rearrangement joins TRBV11-1 to TRBJ2-5, with 13 nucleotides matching TRBD2. Germline V gene data show CDR1 as SGHAT and CDR2 as FQDESV (reference sequence). With 4 bases clipped from V and 7 bases from J, the junction kept 15 bases outside the gene matches. The CDR3 totals 18 residues. DNA of the CDR3: TGTGCCAGCAGCTCACTGGCCCGGACTAGCGGGAGCTCGGGGACCCAGTACTTC. It translates to CASSSLARTSGSSGTQYF.

The V call is TRBV12-3 or TRBV12-4, the J call TRBJ1-1; unclear D gene. V was shortened by 5 bases and J by 1 base, with 11 bases between the two germline ends. The CDR3 has 14 residues. CDR3 nucleotide sequence: TGTGCCAGCAGTGTACATATTAGGAACACTGAAGCTTTCTTT. Protein sequence: CASSVHIRNTEAFF.

This clonotype was seen many times. The CDR3 here is CSASSSGRYEQYF. CDR3 in DNA: TGCAGTGCTAGCTCTAGCGGGAGATACGAGCAGTACTTC. The chain couples TRBV20-1 to TRBJ2-7, with 10 bases fitting TRBD2. The CDR3 length is 13 residues. Germline-derived CDR1 and CDR2 are DFQATT and SNEGSKA (reference sequence). The junction had 3 bases not matched to a gene; V was cut back by 3 bases and J by 4 bases.

As to this clonotype: A much larger clone differs by one base, so this may be a read error. The CDR3 coding sequence is TGTGCCAGCGGTTTAGAGACGCCGAACACTGAAGCTTTCTTT. Amino acids: CASGLETPNTEAFF. The chain links TRBV12-3 or TRBV12-4 to TRBJ1-1; D unresolved. The CDR3 runs 14 residues.

This chain uses TRBV7-8 with TRBJ2-1; 10 bases are a match to TRBD2. The germline V gene encodes CDR1 SGHVS and CDR2 FQNEAQ. The CDR3 contains 20 residues. Trimming at V came to 1 base and at J to 9 bases, leaving 21 bases not matched to a gene. CDR3 sequence: CASSLVGSGIAGGAGGEQFF. The CDR3 DNA follows: TGTGCCAGCAGCTTAGTAGGTTCGGGAATAGCGGGAGGTGCCGGGGGTGAGCAGTTCTTC. Looking up the rest from reference TRBV7-8 and TRBJ2-1 gives the full variable domain: GAGVSQSPRYKVAKRGQDVALRCDPISGHVSLFWYQQALGQGPEFLTYFQNEAQLDKSGLPSDRFFAERPEGSVSTLKIQRTQQEDSAVYLCASSLVGSGIAGGAGGEQFFGPGTRLTVL.

This clonotype has a count of ten or more. The chain joins TRBV18 to TRBJ1-5; D is undetermined. From germline, CDR1 is KGHSH and CDR2 LQKENI. This CDR3 is built from 13 residues. With 2 bases removed from V and 4 bases from J, the gap between germline ends came to 6 bases. CDR3 region: CASSPGLNQPQHF. The CDR3 nucleotides are TGTGCCAGCTCACCAGGGCTTAATCAGCCCCAGCATTTT. The full variable domain, in which reference TRBV18 and TRBJ1-5 provide the parts outside the CDR3, is NAGVMQNPRHLVRRRGQEARLRCSPMKGHSHVYWYRQLPEEGLKFMVYLQKENIIDESGMPKERFSAEFPKEGPSILRIQQVVRGDSAAYFCASSPGLNQPQHFGDGTRLSIL.

This clonotype has ten or more counts. The rearrangement links TRBV7-2 to TRBJ2-7, with 10 bases matching TRBD2. CDR1 is SGHTA, CDR2 FQGNSA, per germline. The CDR3 has 16 amino acids. With 5 bases clipped from V and 5 bases from J, the junction kept 12 bases outside the gene matches. The CDR3 spells CASSQEFSGRWNEQYF. Here the CDR3 DNA reads TGTGCCAGCAGCCAAGAATTTAGCGGGAGGTGGAACGAGCAGTACTTC.

This clonotype is medium-sized. V and J are TRBV20-1 and TRBJ2-1, with D possibly matching TRBD2 (5 bases). CDR1 and CDR2 from the germline V gene are DFQATT and SNEGSKA (reference sequence). The germline V and J ends were trimmed by 0 bases and 4 bases, with 10 bases remaining between them. The CDR3 spans 14 residues. CDR3 bases: TGCAGTGCTAGAGATCCAGGCGGGTACAATGAGCAGTTCTTC. This gives the protein CSARDPGGYNEQFF.